Below are 30 T cell receptor beta chains sequenced from a single sample in a study of tumor-infiltrating lymphocytes in primary liver carcinoma. Investigators took RNA and DNA out together from about 20-30 mg of unsorted bulk tissue. TCR beta cDNA was prepared out of roughly 0.45 ug total RNA by means of a constant-region primer. Libraries of TCR beta came from three nested multiplex PCR rounds with slightly modified ARM-PCR. It was with TRBV1-TRBV30 forward primers and a C-beta reverse primer that the first two PCR rounds were run, at roughly 11 cycles each. In TCRdb, the multiplex PCR reads were re-called with MiXCR into one record per CDR3 protein. There are about 41,000 distinct CDR3 sequences in the sample; about three quarters occur only once, and under 20% lies in the top ten. The sequenced material came from liver tumor tissue from sampling region 2. The subset: tumor region T2, inferior pole. These receptors were taken from a man aged 35-49 years with primary liver carcinoma and hepatitis B virus infection.

On this clonotype itself: This CDR3 fails to terminate in the conserved phenylalanine or tryptophan, so it likely reflects a read error. This chain links TRBV6-1 with TRBJ2-2; tentative D call: TRBD2 (5 bases). CDR3 length: 11 amino acids. CDR1 MNHNS and CDR2 SASEGT come from the germline V gene. The DNA for the CDR3 is TGTGCAGCAGCGGACACCGGGGAGCTGTTTGTT. Amino acids: CAAADTGELFV.

Comments on this clonotype: The conserved phenylalanine or tryptophan is not found at the CDR3 terminus, so this likely reflects a read error. This chain joins TRBV28 and TRBJ2-7; the match to TRBD1 covers 7 bases. Germline assignment: CDR1 MDHEN and CDR2 SYDVKM. This CDR3 has 15 residues. Trimming took 7 bases from V and 0 from J; bases not matched to a gene: 9. Written as DNA, the CDR3 is TGTGCCAGCAAGTCCGGGACAGATGTCTCCTACGAGCAGTACCTC. It is translated as CASKSGTDVSYEQYL.

As concerns this clonotype: At one of its ends the junction is not consistent with the germline gene, which may arise from a read error. The chain joins TRBV5-1 to TRBJ1-1; a weak D match, TRBD1 (6 bases). This CDR3 spans 15 amino acids. Germline CDR1 SGHRS, CDR2 YFSETQ. CDR3 protein: CASSDRPEWNTEAFF. CDR3 DNA: TGTGCCAGCAGCGACAGGCCGGAGTGGAACACTGAAGCTTTCTTT.

The rearrangement joins TRBV28 to TRBJ2-6; 7 positions agree with TRBD1. Germline V gene data show CDR1 as MDHEN and CDR2 as SYDVKM. This CDR3 has 18 residues. CDR3 DNA: TGTACCTGCAGTCCCCCGGGACAGCTGTTCTCTGGGGCCAACGTCCTGACTTTC. Translating gives CTCSPPGQLFSGANVLTF.

The V gene is TRBV6-2 or TRBV6-3, the J gene TRBJ2-3; 7 nucleotides line up with TRBD2. Per germline, CDR1 MNHEY and CDR2 SVGEGT. The CDR3 length is 13 residues. The CDR3 DNA is TGTGTGTGCAGTTCGGCACTAGCGAATACGCAGTATTTT. Encoded protein: CVCSSALANTQYF.

Comment on this clonotype: This clone may be a read error of a much larger clone one base away. This rearrangement joins TRBV9 to TRBJ2-1; TRBD2 agrees at 9 bases. This CDR3 spans 17 amino acids. Germline values: CDR1 SGDLS, CDR2 YYNGEE. V lost 0 bases to trimming and J lost 5 bases; unmatched junction nucleotides: 9. CDR3 residues: CASSVGGSGRSNNEQFF. Written as DNA, the CDR3 is TGTGCCAGCAGCGTAGGTGGCAGCGGGAGGAGCAACAATGAGCAGTTCTTC.

Regarding this clonotype: It may be a read error: a sequence one base away is much more abundant. The chain has TRBV15 and TRBJ1-5; D is unclear. CDR1 is LNHNV, CDR2 YYDKDF, per germline (reference sequence). The CDR3 consists of 13 residues. This chain's CDR3 is CASSWAVNQPQHF. CDR3 coding DNA: TGTGCCAGCAGCTGGGCAGTTAATCAGCCCCAGCATTTT.

V and J are TRBV2 and TRBJ1-1, with 7 bases that match TRBD1. CDR1 is SNHLY, CDR2 FYNNEI, per germline. V lost 4 bases to trimming and J lost 2 bases; unmatched junction nucleotides: 7. CDR3 length equals 15 residues. CDR3 nucleotide sequence: TGTGCCAGCAGTGCGGGACAGTGGCGCAACACTGAAGCTTTCTTT. Its protein is CASSAGQWRNTEAFF.

Remarks on this clonotype: At one of its ends the junction is not consistent with the germline gene, which may arise from a read error. This chain links TRBV12-3 or TRBV12-4 with TRBJ2-1, with a tentative D call TRBD2 (6 bases). This CDR3 is built from 13 residues. CDR3 coding DNA: TGTGTCAGCAGTGGACTGGAGGGTGATGAGCAGTTCTTC. Its translation is CVSSGLEGDEQFF.

In regard to this clonotype: The CDR3 ends on some other residue instead of the conserved phenylalanine or tryptophan, so this is likely a read error. This sequence joins TRBV11-2 and TRBJ2-6; possibly TRBD1 for D (7 bases). Germline loops: CDR1 SGHAT, CDR2 FQNNGV. The CDR3 has 21 residues. CDR3 sequence (DNA): TGTGCCAGCAGCATGGGGGGAAACAGGGGCATTTCCCTCTCTGGGGCCAACCTCCTGACTTCC. Amino acid sequence: CASSMGGNRGISLSGANLLTS.

In this sample, this clonotype turned up many times. The J gene is TRBJ2-7, the V gene TRBV29-1; D remains ambiguous. CDR3 size: 12 residues. V was cut by 4 bases and J by 4 bases, with 11 bases left in between. Germline V gives CDR1 SQVTM, CDR2 ANQGSEA. CDR3 nucleotides: TGCAGCGTTGGCGACACCACTTACGAGCAGTACTTC. Residues: CSVGDTTYEQYF.

With respect to this clonotype: Likely a read error: the CDR3 ends without its conserved phenylalanine or tryptophan. The chain has TRBV12-5 and TRBJ2-7; D gene uncertain. Germline loops: CDR1 LGHNT, CDR2 FRNRAP. This CDR3 is 13 amino acids long. CDR3 coding DNA: TGTGCCAGTGAGGAGACCGGTTCCTGCGAGCAGTACTTA. Its protein product is CASEETGSCEQYL.

With regard to this clonotype: No conserved phenylalanine or tryptophan is present at the end of the CDR3, so a read error is the likely explanation. This chain links TRBV11-2 with TRBJ1-5; D not certain. Trimming pared 1 base from V and 5 bases from J, leaving 6 bases between. The length of the CDR3 is 13 residues. Germline assignment: CDR1 SGHAT and CDR2 FQNNGV. The CDR3 spells CASSLGADQPQHL. CDR3 coding DNA: TGTGCCAGCAGCTTAGGGGCAGATCAGCCCCAGCATCTT.

This clonotype is a singleton in its sample. V and J are TRBV5-6 and TRBJ2-5, with 11 nucleotides matching TRBD1. Germline CDR1 and CDR2: SGHDT and YYEEEE. This CDR3 region has 15 residues. The CDR3 nucleotides read TGTCACAGCAGCTTGCCGGACAGGGGGCGGGAGACCCAGTACTTC. Amino acids: CHSSLPDRGRETQYF.

Many counts were recorded for this clonotype. A read error may explain this, as a much larger clone is one base away. The V call is TRBV29-1, the J call TRBJ2-2, with 12 bases fitting TRBD1. In germline, CDR1 is SQVTM, CDR2 ANQGSEA. This CDR3 region has 15 residues. Here the CDR3 reads CGVQPGQGAAGELFF. CDR3 nucleotides: TGCGGCGTTCAACCGGGACAGGGGGCTGCCGGGGAGCTGTTTTTT.

About this clonotype: As the CDR3 is not closed by the conserved phenylalanine or tryptophan, this likely results from a read error. The V and J genes are TRBV6-6 and TRBJ2-1; 7 nucleotides agree with TRBD2. The germline CDR1 and CDR2 sequences are MNHNY and SVGAGI (reference sequence). The CDR3 is 19 residues long. The CDR3 coding sequence is TGTGCTAGCAGTTACTCACTATCGGGAGGATCGAGCTCCTACAATGAGCAGTTCTAC. Translating it yields CASSYSLSGGSSSYNEQFY.

At least ten counts were recorded for this clonotype. This sequence joins TRBV28 and TRBJ2-5, with D perhaps TRBD1 or TRBD2 (5 bases each). Trimming left V 8 bases short and J 2 bases short, with 15 bases between. The germline V gene has CDR1 MDHEN and CDR2 SYDVKM. This CDR3 has 14 amino acids. The CDR3 sequence is CASRDGAEQETQYF. DNA of the CDR3: TGTGCCAGCCGGGACGGGGCTGAGCAAGAGACCCAGTACTTC.

As for this clonotype: A read error may explain this, as a much larger clone is one base away. V is TRBV10-3 and J is TRBJ1-5; no clear D gene. Germline lookup yields CDR1 ENHRY and CDR2 SYGVKD. The V and J ends lost 8 bases and 5 bases respectively, with 13 bases between them. The CDR3 runs 13 residues. CDR3 bases: TGTGCCATCGCAGCGGCGACGGATCAGCCCCAGCATTTT. Amino acids: CAIAAATDQPQHF.

CDR3 amino acids: CASRQTDTQYF. The DNA for the CDR3 is TGTGCCAGCAGACAAACGGATACGCAGTATTTT. This rearrangement joins TRBV6-1 to TRBJ2-3, with D hard to call. Germline V gene lookup returns CDR1 MNHNS and CDR2 SASEGT. Trimming took off 6 bases at V and 6 bases at J, with 7 bases between the two ends. The CDR3 has 11 residues.

Details on this clonotype: A read error may account for a junction end that differs from germline. This CDR3 is CVSRSGQGIGYGYTF. The CDR3 nucleotides read TGTGTCAGCAGATCCGGACAAGGGATTGGCTATGGCTACACCTTC. The chain recombines TRBV12-3 or TRBV12-4 with TRBJ1-2; perhaps TRBD1 as D (5 bases). The CDR3 length is 15 residues.

Comment on this clonotype: Mismatch with germline at one junction end may stem from a read error. The V and J genes are TRBV28 and TRBJ2-1, with 8 bases lining up with TRBD2. Germline CDR1 reads MDHEN; CDR2 reads SYDVKM. The length of the CDR3 is 14 residues. DNA of the CDR3: TGTGCCAGCATTTTAACTAGCGGCTACAATGATCAATTCTTC. Encoded protein: CASILTSGYNDQFF.

In its sample, this clonotype was seen a few times. The chain employs TRBV7-3 and TRBJ2-2; possible D gene TRBD2, 6 bases. The CDR3 is 14 amino acids. V gave up 5 bases and J gave up 8 bases, with 15 bases separating them. Germline lookup yields CDR1 SGHTA and CDR2 FQGTGA. The CDR3 region has the DNA TGTGCCAGCAGCCGTGGACTAACATCGGGGGAGCTGTTTTTT. This encodes CASSRGLTSGELFF.

This clonotype was counted ten times or more. The chain employs TRBV28 and TRBJ2-2; D gene uncertain. This CDR3 has 16 residues. Trimming pared 5 bases from V and 5 bases from J, leaving 18 bases between. Germline assignment: CDR1 MDHEN and CDR2 SYDVKM. In nucleotides, the CDR3 is TGTGCCAGCAGTCCACTCCGACGGCTCTCTACCGGGGAGCTGTTTTTT. This sequence encodes CASSPLRRLSTGELFF. The whole variable domain, filled in from reference TRBV28 and TRBJ2-2, reads DVKVTQSSRYLVKRTGEKVFLECVQDMDHENMFWYRQDPGLGLRLIYFSYDVKMKEKGDIPEGYSVSREKKERFSLILESASTNQTSMYLCASSPLRRLSTGELFFGEGSRLTVL.

A remark on this clonotype: A read error is likely, as this CDR3 ends without the conserved phenylalanine or tryptophan. The chain carries TRBV4-1 and TRBJ2-7; D not certain. CDR1 MGHRA and CDR2 YSYEKL come from the germline V gene. The CDR3 consists of 15 residues. This chain's CDR3 is CASSQDTGLYYEQYL. The CDR3 coding sequence is TGCGCTAGCAGCCAGGATACCGGGCTATACTACGAGCAGTACTTA.

Comments on this clonotype: The CDR3 end shows no conserved phenylalanine or tryptophan, and so a read error is likely. The DNA is omitted, as the CDR3 cannot be located on it reliably, and the CDR3 follows TCRdb's listing. The rearrangement uses TRBV6-6 and TRBJ2-7; the table's D call, TRBD1, was not checked against the DNA. The length of the CDR3 is 14 amino acids, counting both ends. CDR1 is MNHNY and CDR2 is SVGAGI in the germline V gene (reference sequence). CDR3 protein: CASRGPGQFYEQYS.

This clonotype was seen only a few times. This chain joins TRBV7-2 and TRBJ2-7; possibly TRBD2 for D (5 bases). Trimming stripped 1 base from V and 5 bases from J, with 9 bases between. The CDR3 totals 13 residues. Germline lookup yields CDR1 SGHTA and CDR2 FQGNSA. Written as DNA, the CDR3 is TGTGCCAGCAGCTTAGTCCCGGGGAACGAGCAGTACTTC. Amino acid sequence: CASSLVPGNEQYF.

On this clonotype: At one end, the junction sequence differs from germline, possibly due to a read error. V gene TRBV5-5 combines with J gene TRBJ2-7; TRBD2 is a possible D gene (6 bases). The germline CDR1 and CDR2 sequences are SGHKS and YYEKEE (reference sequence). The CDR3 runs to 15 residues. The CDR3 DNA sequence: TGTGCCATCAGCTTAGGCGGGACCACTCTCTACGAGCAGTACTTC. It yields the protein CAISLGGTTLYEQYF.

J is TRBJ2-7 and V is TRBV12-3 or TRBV12-4, with D possibly matching TRBD2 (6 bases). The J call is in doubt because the DNA end fits TRBJ2-5 better. The CDR3 is made up of 12 amino acids. Written as DNA, the CDR3 is TGTGCCAACAGCCGGGAGAACGGGACCCAGTACTTC. Protein product: CANSRENGTQYF.

Note on this clonotype: At one of its ends the junction is not consistent with the germline gene, which may arise from a read error. This chain joins TRBV14 and TRBJ2-6; D not certain. The CDR3 extends over 13 amino acids. Germline loops: CDR1 SGHDN, CDR2 FVKESK. The DNA of the CDR3 is TGTGCCAGCAGTCTGAATAGAGCCAGCGTCCTGACTTTC. It yields the protein CASSLNRASVLTF. Full variable domain (missing parts from reference TRBV14 and TRBJ2-6): EAGVTQFPSHSVIEKGQTVTLRCDPISGHDNLYWYRRVMGKEIKFLLHFVKESKQDESGMPNNRFLAERTGGTYSTLKVQPAELEDSGVYFCASSLNRASVLTFGAGSRLTVL.

Points on this clonotype: Germline is not matched at one junction end, which may reflect a read error. The rearrangement joins TRBV12-3 or TRBV12-4 to TRBJ1-1, with D hard to call. This CDR3 is 14 amino acids long. For the CDR3, the DNA is TGTGTCAGCAGTTTTCTCGCAGTAATGGGTGAAGCTTTCTTT. The encoded protein is CVSSFLAVMGEAFF.